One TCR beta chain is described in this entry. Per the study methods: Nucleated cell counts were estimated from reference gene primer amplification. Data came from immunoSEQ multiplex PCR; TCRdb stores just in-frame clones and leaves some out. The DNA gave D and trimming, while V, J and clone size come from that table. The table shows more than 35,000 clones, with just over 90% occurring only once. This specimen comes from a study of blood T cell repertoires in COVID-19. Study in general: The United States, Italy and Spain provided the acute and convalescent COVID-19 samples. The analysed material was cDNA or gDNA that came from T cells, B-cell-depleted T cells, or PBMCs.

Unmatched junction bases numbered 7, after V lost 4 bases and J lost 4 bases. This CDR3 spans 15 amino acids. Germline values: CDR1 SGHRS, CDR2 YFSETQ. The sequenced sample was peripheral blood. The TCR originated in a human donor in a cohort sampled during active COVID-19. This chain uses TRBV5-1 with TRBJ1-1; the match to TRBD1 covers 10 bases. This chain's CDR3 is CASSPGDRGVTEAFF. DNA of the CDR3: TGCGCCAGCAGCCCCGGGGACAGGGGAGTCACTGAAGCTTTCTTT.